These 30 T cell receptor beta chains originate from one sample sequenced in a study of naive and memory T cell subsets. Both TRBC1 and TRBC2 were covered by a beta constant-region primer of two equimolar oligonucleotides. Using its own MiXCR run on the UMI-ligation and nested PCR reads, TCRdb lists one record per CDR3 protein. The repertoire includes over 25,000 distinct CDR3 sequences, around 10% of them detected once, and approximately 17% sits in the top ten. Sequencing used effector memory CD4+ T cells from blood. This sample's subset: effector memory, CD45RA- CD27-. The receptor set was obtained from a human donor in good health.

This clonotype has just a few counts. The V call is TRBV29-1, the J call TRBJ1-4, with D tentatively TRBD1 (5 bases). Trimming removed 4 bases from V and 14 bases from J, with 20 bases in between. The CDR3 has 13 residues. The germline gives CDR1 SQVTM, CDR2 ANQGSEA. The CDR3 DNA reads as TGCAGCGTTGGGGGTGGGACCTCCCCTGGGCTGTTTTTT. Encoded protein: CSVGGGTSPGLFF. The full variable domain, with the rest looked up from reference TRBV29-1 and TRBJ1-4, is SAVISQKPSRDICQRGTSLTIQCQVDSQVTMMFWYRQQPGQSLTLIATANQGSEATYESGFVIDKFPISRPNLTFSTLTVSNMSPEDSSIYLCSVGGGTSPGLFFGSGTQLSVL.

This clonotype was recorded a few times. In DNA form, the CDR3 reads TGTGCCAGCAGTTCGGAAAAGAGGTCGGGTAATTCACCCCTCCACTTT. Its translation is CASSSEKRSGNSPLHF. The rearrangement links TRBV28 to TRBJ1-6; D is ambiguous. Germline V gene sequence: CDR1 MDHEN, CDR2 SYDVKM. This CDR3 spans 16 amino acids. Deletions cut 4 bases from V and 6 bases from J, with 16 bases between.

The chain recombines TRBV13 with TRBJ2-2; unclear D gene. The V end was cut by 1 base, the J end by 6 bases, with 6 bases between. Germline V CDR1 and CDR2: PRHDT, FYEKMQ (reference sequence). The CDR3 length is 13 residues. The CDR3 is CASSLAPAGELFF. The CDR3 bases are TGTGCCAGCAGCTTAGCCCCGGCCGGGGAGCTGTTTTTT.

The rearrangement joins TRBV7-9 to TRBJ2-1, with 8 bases lining up with TRBD1. V shed 5 bases and J 8 bases; nucleotides not matched to a gene: 8. CDR1 SEHNR and CDR2 FQNEAQ come from the germline V gene (reference sequence). The CDR3 consists of 14 residues. As DNA, the CDR3 is TGTGCCAGCAGCCGATGGGACAGGTGGGATGAGCAGTTCTTC. It is translated as CASSRWDRWDEQFF.

This clonotype is labeled as medium-sized. The V call is TRBV6-2 or TRBV6-3, the J call TRBJ2-1; weak D call: TRBD2 (6 bases). This CDR3 region has 15 residues. Germline CDR1 reads MNHEY; CDR2 reads SVGEGT. V dropped 2 bases and J dropped 5 bases, with 13 bases sitting between them. The CDR3 sequence: CASSYPRTNNNEQFF. Written as DNA, the CDR3 is TGTGCCAGCAGTTACCCCAGGACTAATAACAATGAGCAGTTCTTC.

In its sample, this clonotype was seen many times. For the CDR3, the DNA is TGCAGCGCCATGGGACAGCTGAACACTGAAGCTTTCTTT. This translates into CSAMGQLNTEAFF. V gene TRBV29-1 combines with J gene TRBJ1-1; 7 bases align to TRBD1. Germline V gives CDR1 SQVTM, CDR2 ANQGSEA. J was trimmed by 0 bases and V by 7 bases; bases with no gene match: 5. CDR3 length: 13 residues.

The V and J genes are TRBV27 and TRBJ1-5; no clear D. Per the germline V gene, CDR1 is MNHEY and CDR2 is SMNVEV (reference sequence). Trimming stripped 6 bases from V and 0 bases from J, with 6 bases between. The length of the CDR3 is 13 residues. CDR3 DNA: TGTGCCAGCAGCCCCTATAGCAATCAGCCCCAGCATTTT. This translates into CASSPYSNQPQHF.

The chain has TRBV28 and TRBJ1-5, with 7 positions matching TRBD1. Trimming at V came to 6 bases and at J to 2 bases, leaving 7 bases not matched to a gene. In germline, CDR1 is MDHEN, CDR2 SYDVKM. The CDR3 spans 15 residues. Here the CDR3 reads CASSKGQRRNQPQHF. The CDR3, as DNA: TGTGCCAGCAGCAAGGGACAGCGGCGCAATCAGCCCCAGCATTTT.

The CDR3 reads CASSLDRGGAGDEQFF. The DNA for the CDR3 is TGCGCCAGCAGCTTGGATCGCGGGGGGGCGGGTGATGAGCAGTTCTTC. The chain is built from TRBV5-1 and TRBJ2-1; the match to TRBD2 covers 9 bases. The CDR3 totals 16 residues. Losses at the gene ends were 0 bases for V and 8 bases for J; bases not matched to a gene: 9. Germline V gene sequence: CDR1 SGHRS, CDR2 YFSETQ.

V usage is TRBV4-3 and J usage is TRBJ2-7, with a weak D call TRBD2 (5 bases). This CDR3 contains 14 residues. Germline V CDR1 and CDR2: LGHNA, YSLEER. V was cut by 0 bases and J by 2 bases, with 8 bases left in between. CDR3 protein: CASSQDPGTYEQYF. The CDR3 DNA reads TGCGCCAGCAGCCAAGATCCCGGGACCTACGAGCAGTACTTC.

This clonotype has a count of ten or more. The V gene is TRBV18, the J gene TRBJ2-5; 7 bases are a match to TRBD1. J gave up 4 bases and V 8 bases, and 10 bases lay outside the gene matches. Per the germline V gene, CDR1 is KGHSH and CDR2 is LQKENI. The CDR3 runs 14 residues. The CDR3 reads CASRPGTALETQYF. DNA for the CDR3: TGTGCCAGCAGACCCGGGACAGCCCTAGAGACCCAGTACTTC.

This clonotype was counted only a few times. This chain connects TRBV30 to TRBJ2-5; TRBD2 matches at 8 bases. The CDR3 length is 15 residues. Germline V gene data show CDR1 as GTSNPN and CDR2 as SVGIG (reference sequence). The junction had 9 bases not matched to a gene; V was cut back by 3 bases and J by 3 bases. The DNA for the CDR3 is TGTGCCTGGAGAAGCTCGGGAGGGGAGAAAGAGACCCAGTACTTC. Its translation: CAWRSSGGEKETQYF.

The J gene is TRBJ1-3, the V gene TRBV7-8, with 9 bases identical to TRBD1. Per germline, CDR1 SGHVS and CDR2 FQNEAQ. This CDR3 contains 15 residues. The V and J ends lost 5 bases and 4 bases, in that order; junction bases with no gene match: 6. The CDR3 DNA reads TGTGCCAGCAGCGCACAGGGGGCGCCGGGAAACACCATATATTTT. Translation: CASSAQGAPGNTIYF.

This chain uses TRBV29-1 with TRBJ1-1; TRBD1 is a possible D gene (5 bases). This CDR3 has 12 amino acids. Per germline, CDR1 SQVTM and CDR2 ANQGSEA. DNA of the CDR3: TGCACCGCATATAGGGGGAACACTGAAGCTTTCTTT. Amino acid sequence: CTAYRGNTEAFF.

The V gene is TRBV3-1, the J gene TRBJ1-4; D is undetermined. This CDR3 region has 17 residues. V was clipped by 4 bases and J by 4 bases, with 19 bases between them. The germline gives CDR1 LGHDT, CDR2 YNNKEL (reference sequence). The CDR3 DNA follows: TGTGCCAGCAGCCCTCCCCTTAGCGGTGCGAATAATGAAAAACTGTTTTTT. It is translated as CASSPPLSGANNEKLFF. The full variable domain, rest sourced from reference TRBV3-1 and TRBJ1-4, is DTAVSQTPKYLVTQMGNDKSIKCEQNLGHDTMYWYKQDSKKFLKIMFSYNNKELIINETVPNRFSPKSPDKAHLNLHINSLELGDSAVYFCASSPPLSGANNEKLFFGSGTQLSVL.

This chain links TRBV18 with TRBJ1-5, with 7 bases lining up with TRBD1. Trimming at V came to 3 bases and at J to 4 bases, leaving 6 bases not matched to a gene. The CDR3 contains 15 residues. In germline, CDR1 is KGHSH, CDR2 LQKENI. Here the CDR3 DNA reads TGTGCCAGCTCACCGACGGGACAGCGGAATCAGCCCCAGCATTTT. Protein sequence: CASSPTGQRNQPQHF.

By sample fraction, this clonotype is medium-sized. This rearrangement joins TRBV7-9 to TRBJ2-1, with 9 bases matching TRBD1. The CDR3 spans 17 residues. V gave up 4 bases and J gave up 0 bases; unmatched junction bases: 7. Per germline, CDR1 SEHNR and CDR2 FQNEAQ (reference sequence). As DNA, the CDR3 is TGTGCCAGCAGCTCGCCAGACAGGGGGAGCTCCTACAATGAGCAGTTCTTC. It yields the protein CASSSPDRGSSYNEQFF.

This clonotype was counted between two and nine times. The V gene is TRBV28, the J gene TRBJ2-3, with a tentative D call TRBD2 (6 bases). The CDR3 has 15 residues. Trimming shortened V by 6 bases and J by 6 bases, and 19 bases separated the two germline ends. Germline values: CDR1 MDHEN, CDR2 SYDVKM. The CDR3 is CASSSPGGSTDTQYF. The DNA for the CDR3 is TGTGCCAGCAGCTCCCCTGGAGGGAGTACGGATACGCAGTATTTT.

This clonotype was detected only a few times. The rearrangement uses TRBV6-6 and TRBJ2-3; the D gene could be TRBD1 or TRBD2 (5 bases each). Trimming cost V 5 bases and J 2 bases, with 14 bases left between them. The CDR3 spans 15 residues. Germline V gives CDR1 MNHNY, CDR2 SVGAGI (reference sequence). The CDR3 DNA is TGTGCCAGCAGTCAGGGACGAGGAACCACAGATACGCAGTATTTT. Protein sequence: CASSQGRGTTDTQYF.

The genes are TRBV7-2 and TRBJ2-3; D is perhaps TRBD1 (6 bases). Trimming shortened V by 5 bases and J by 4 bases, and 13 bases separated the two germline ends. CDR3 length equals 14 residues. Germline V lookup: CDR1 SGHTA, CDR2 FQGNSA. The CDR3 nucleotides are TGTGCCAGCAGCCGACGACAGGAACCAGATACGCAGTATTTT. Protein sequence: CASSRRQEPDTQYF. Filled out from reference TRBV7-2 and TRBJ2-3, the complete variable domain reads GAGVSQSPSNKVTEKGKDVELRCDPISGHTALYWYRQSLGQGLEFLIYFQGNSAPDKSGLPSDRFSAERTGGSVSTLTIQRTQQEDSAVYLCASSRRQEPDTQYFGPGTRLTVL.

The chain couples TRBV9 to TRBJ2-3; 8 nucleotides agree with TRBD2. Germline lookup yields CDR1 SGDLS and CDR2 YYNGEE. The CDR3 has 16 residues. V was pared by 4 bases and J by 1 base, with 8 bases of the junction left unmatched. In DNA, the CDR3 is TGTGCCAGCAGCTCCAACCCCGGGGGGGGCACAGATACGCAGTATTTT. Amino acid sequence: CASSSNPGGGTDTQYF.

This clonotype was found many times. The genes are TRBV6-2 or TRBV6-3 and TRBJ2-7; perhaps D is TRBD1 or TRBD2 (5 bases each). Germline assignment: CDR1 MNHEY and CDR2 SVGEGT. The CDR3 length is 14 residues. The V end was cut by 3 bases, the J end by 5 bases, with 14 bases between. The DNA for the CDR3 is TGTGCCAGCAGTTATACTGCCGGGACCCACGAGCAGTACTTC. It encodes CASSYTAGTHEQYF.

The sample holds a few counts of this clonotype. The rearrangement links TRBV5-1 to TRBJ2-5; D is possibly TRBD1 (5 bases). V dropped 1 base and J dropped 2 bases, with 9 bases sitting between them. CDR1 and CDR2 from the germline V gene are SGHRS and YFSETQ. The CDR3 spans 14 residues. The DNA of the CDR3 is TGCGCCAGCAGCTTGACAGGCCATCAAGAGACCCAGTACTTC. This translates into CASSLTGHQETQYF.

This clonotype has a count of ten or more. The chain carries TRBV24-1 and TRBJ2-3, with 8 bases matching TRBD1. CDR3 length equals 15 residues. Germline-derived CDR1 and CDR2 are KGHDR and SFDVKD. The trim removed 3 bases at V and 6 bases at J, leaving 7 bases unmatched. The CDR3 nucleotides read TGTGCCACCAGTGATCGGGACAGGACCCGGGATACGCAGTATTTT. Amino acids: CATSDRDRTRDTQYF.

The chain uses TRBV28 and TRBJ1-6; D is undetermined. The CDR3 spans 17 residues. The ends were cut back, 2 bases at V and 4 bases at J, with 15 bases in the middle. Germline CDR1 and CDR2: MDHEN and SYDVKM. CDR3 residues: CASSLAGLTLYNSPLHF. CDR3 DNA: TGTGCCAGCAGTTTAGCGGGTCTAACCCTGTATAATTCACCCCTCCACTTT.

This clonotype has at least ten counts. V and J are TRBV7-2 and TRBJ2-3; TRBD2 aligns across 10 bases. V dropped 3 bases and J dropped 1; count of bases not matched to a gene: 1. Germline CDR1 is SGHTA and CDR2 is FQGNSA. The CDR3 is 15 residues long. The CDR3 DNA is TGTGCCAGCAGCTTTGGGACTAGCGGCACAGATACGCAGTATTTT. Protein product: CASSFGTSGTDTQYF. The full variable domain, its missing parts supplied by reference TRBV7-2 and TRBJ2-3, is GAGVSQSPSNKVTEKGKDVELRCDPISGHTALYWYRQSLGQGLEFLIYFQGNSAPDKSGLPSDRFSAERTGGSVSTLTIQRTQQEDSAVYLCASSFGTSGTDTQYFGPGTRLTVL.

The chain recombines TRBV2 with TRBJ2-7; the D is unclear. The CDR3 has 13 residues. Germline-derived CDR1 and CDR2 are SNHLY and FYNNEI. V was cut by 3 bases and J by 2 bases, with 8 bases left in between. The DNA of the CDR3 is TGTGCCAGCAGTGAGGTGGGTCCCTACGAGCAGTACTTC. This codes for CASSEVGPYEQYF.

This clonotype was picked up a small number of times. J is TRBJ2-7 and V is TRBV6-2 or TRBV6-3, with D perhaps matching TRBD2 (6 bases). Between the trimmed V and J ends, which lost 3 bases and 1 base, there was a span of 10 bases. The CDR3 runs to 14 residues. CDR1 and CDR2 from the germline V gene are MNHEY and SVGEGT. CDR3 sequence: CASSYTSRSYEQYF. CDR3 sequence (DNA): TGTGCCAGCAGTTATACTAGCCGTTCCTACGAGCAGTACTTC.

The rearrangement uses TRBV6-1 and TRBJ2-2; no firm D call. CDR3 size: 15 residues. CDR1 and CDR2 (germline): MNHNS, SASEGT. V was cut by 6 bases and J by 4 bases, with 15 bases left in between. CDR3 in amino acids: CASSYRSGLTGELFF. The CDR3 coding sequence is TGTGCCAGCAGCTACCGGTCGGGTCTCACCGGGGAGCTGTTTTTT.

This clonotype was counted a few times. The chain joins TRBV25-1 to TRBJ2-1; 7 nucleotides match TRBD1. The CDR3 length is 16 residues. V shed 4 bases, J shed 0 bases, and the junction held 6 bases outside the gene matches. Germline V gene sequence: CDR1 MGHDK, CDR2 SYGVNS. The DNA for the CDR3 is TGTGCCAGCAGTGGCTGGACAGGCAGCTCCTACAATGAGCAGTTCTTC. This codes for CASSGWTGSSYNEQFF.